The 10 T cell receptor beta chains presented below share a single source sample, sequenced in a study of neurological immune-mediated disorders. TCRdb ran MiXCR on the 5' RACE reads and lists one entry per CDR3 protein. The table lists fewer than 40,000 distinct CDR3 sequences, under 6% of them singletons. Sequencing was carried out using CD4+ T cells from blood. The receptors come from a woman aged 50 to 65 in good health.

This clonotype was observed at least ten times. In nucleotides, the CDR3 is TGTGCCAGCAGCTTACAGAGGAGCTCCTACGAGCAGTACTTC. This sequence encodes CASSLQRSSYEQYF. The chain recombines TRBV11-2 with TRBJ2-7, with D unclear. V lost 2 bases and J 0 bases, leaving 8 bases between the germline ends. CDR1 and CDR2 (germline): SGHAT, FQNNGV. CDR3 length: 14 amino acids.

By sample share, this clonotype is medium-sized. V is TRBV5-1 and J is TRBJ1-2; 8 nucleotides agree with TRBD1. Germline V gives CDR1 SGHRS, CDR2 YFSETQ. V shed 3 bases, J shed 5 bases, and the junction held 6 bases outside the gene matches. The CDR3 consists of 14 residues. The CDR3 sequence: CASSYDRGTYGYTF. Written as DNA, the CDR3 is TGCGCCAGCAGCTACGACAGGGGCACTTATGGCTACACCTTC.

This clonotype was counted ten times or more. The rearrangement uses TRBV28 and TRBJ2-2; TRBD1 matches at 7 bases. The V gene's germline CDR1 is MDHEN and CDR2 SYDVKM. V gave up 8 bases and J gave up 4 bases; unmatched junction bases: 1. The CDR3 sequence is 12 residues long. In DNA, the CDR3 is TGTGCCAGCCACAGGGGCACCGGGGAGCTGTTTTTT. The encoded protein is CASHRGTGELFF. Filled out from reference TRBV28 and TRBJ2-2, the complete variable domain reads DVKVTQSSRYLVKRTGEKVFLECVQDMDHENMFWYRQDPGLGLRLIYFSYDVKMKEKGDIPEGYSVSREKKERFSLILESASTNQTSMYLCASHRGTGELFFGEGSRLTVL.

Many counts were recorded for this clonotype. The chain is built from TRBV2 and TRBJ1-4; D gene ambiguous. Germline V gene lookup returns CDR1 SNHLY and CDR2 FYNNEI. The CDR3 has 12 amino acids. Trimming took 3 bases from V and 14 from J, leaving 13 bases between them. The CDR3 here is CASSDGRRRLFF. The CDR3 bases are TGTGCCAGCAGTGATGGCCGCAGGAGGCTGTTTTTT.

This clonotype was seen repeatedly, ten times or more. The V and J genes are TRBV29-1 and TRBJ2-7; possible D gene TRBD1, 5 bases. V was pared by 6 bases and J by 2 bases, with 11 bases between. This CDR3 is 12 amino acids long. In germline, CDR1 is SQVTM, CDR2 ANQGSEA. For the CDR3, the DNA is TGCAGCGTCAAGGGGTCCCCCTACGAGCAGTACTTC. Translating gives CSVKGSPYEQYF.

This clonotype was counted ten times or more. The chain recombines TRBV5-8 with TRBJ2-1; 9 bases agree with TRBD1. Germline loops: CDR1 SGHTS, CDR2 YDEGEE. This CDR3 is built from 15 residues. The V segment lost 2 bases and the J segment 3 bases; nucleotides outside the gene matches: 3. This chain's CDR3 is CASSFGDRDYNEQFF. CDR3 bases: TGTGCCAGCAGCTTCGGGGACAGGGACTACAATGAGCAGTTCTTC.

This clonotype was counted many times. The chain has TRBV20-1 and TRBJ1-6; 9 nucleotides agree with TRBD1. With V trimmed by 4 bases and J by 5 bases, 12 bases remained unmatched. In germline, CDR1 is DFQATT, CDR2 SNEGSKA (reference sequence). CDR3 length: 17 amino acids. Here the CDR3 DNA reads TGCAGTGCTAACCCCGCACAGGGGGCGGGTGATAATTCACCCCTCCACTTT. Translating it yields CSANPAQGAGDNSPLHF.

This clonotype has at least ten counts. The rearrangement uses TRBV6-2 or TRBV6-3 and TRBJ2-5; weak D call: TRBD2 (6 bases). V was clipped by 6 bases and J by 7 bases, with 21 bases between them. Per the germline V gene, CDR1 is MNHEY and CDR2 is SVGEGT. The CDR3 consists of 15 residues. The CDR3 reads CASSLVPGGTGTQYF. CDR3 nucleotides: TGTGCCAGCAGCCTTGTTCCCGGGGGAACAGGGACCCAGTACTTC.

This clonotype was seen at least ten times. The CDR3 spells CAISESATSYNEQFF. The CDR3 bases are TGTGCCATCAGTGAGTCGGCGACCTCCTACAATGAGCAGTTCTTC. The chain employs TRBV10-3 and TRBJ2-1; D gene uncertain. Looked up from germline, CDR1 is ENHRY and CDR2 is SYGVKD. This CDR3 contains 15 residues. Trimming stripped 0 bases from V and 0 bases from J, with 6 bases between.

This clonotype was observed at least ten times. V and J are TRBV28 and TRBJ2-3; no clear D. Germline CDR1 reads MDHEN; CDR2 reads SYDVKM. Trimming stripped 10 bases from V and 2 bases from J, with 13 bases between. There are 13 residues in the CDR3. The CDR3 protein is CATVFRFTDTQYF. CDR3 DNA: TGTGCCACGGTTTTCCGTTTCACAGATACGCAGTATTTT.